The 32 T cell receptor beta chains given below trace back to one sample, sequenced in a study of cytomegalovirus exposure and HLA in healthy donors. The PCR had 60 Vbeta and 13 Jbeta primers. Profiled with immunoSEQ multiplex PCR; TCRdb holds only in-frame clones, not every one. The data include around 150,000 clones; the top ten clones carry roughly 2%. The sample taken for sequencing was PBMCs. The receptors shown here come from a young man in good health and CMV-seronegative.

V is TRBV13 and J is TRBJ2-1; D might be TRBD1 (6 bases). CDR3 length: 17 residues. V lost 4 bases and J lost 8, with 24 bases in between. In germline, CDR1 is PRHDT, CDR2 FYEKMQ (reference sequence). The CDR3 region is CASSSQEQGFSGDEQFF. The CDR3 DNA reads TGTGCCAGCAGCTCACAAGAGCAGGGGTTCAGCGGTGATGAGCAGTTCTTC.

The gene calls are TRBV5-1 and TRBJ1-1; 10 nucleotides align to TRBD1. The V gene end was trimmed by 4 bases and the J gene end by 5 bases; junction bases not matched to a gene: 5. Per germline, CDR1 SGHRS and CDR2 YFSETQ. The CDR3 spans 14 residues. CDR3 nucleotide sequence: TGCGCCAGCAGCGGTGGGACAGGGGTGACTGAAGCTTTCTTT. Its translation is CASSGGTGVTEAFF.

The chain combines TRBV5-1 with TRBJ2-2; D perhaps matches TRBD2 (6 bases). Germline assignment: CDR1 SGHRS and CDR2 YFSETQ. There are 14 residues in the CDR3. The V and J ends lost 4 bases and 4 bases respectively, with 11 bases between them. The CDR3 nucleotides read TGCGCCAGCAGCCTGACTAGTTTCACCGGGGAGCTGTTTTTT. Encoded protein: CASSLTSFTGELFF.

Notes on this clone: Other DNA sequences in this sample translate to the same CDR3. The gene calls are TRBV5-6 and TRBJ2-7, with 14 bases fitting TRBD2. The germline gives CDR1 SGHDT, CDR2 YYEEEE. V lost 4 bases to trimming and J lost 0 bases; unmatched junction nucleotides: 9. This CDR3 is built from 18 residues. The CDR3 is CASSRGLAGVSSSYEQYF. The DNA of the CDR3 is TGTGCCAGCAGCAGGGGACTAGCGGGAGTCTCAAGCTCCTACGAGCAGTACTTC. Full variable domain (remainder filled in from reference TRBV5-6 and TRBJ2-7): DAGVTQSPTHLIKTRGQQVTLRCSPKSGHDTVSWYQQALGQGPQFIFQYYEEEERQRGNFPDRFSGHQFPNYSSELNVNALLLGDSALYLCASSRGLAGVSSSYEQYFGPGTRLTVT.

The chain employs TRBV7-2 and TRBJ2-5; D unresolved. Germline-derived CDR1 and CDR2 are SGHTA and FQGNSA. V was pared by 2 bases and J by 5 bases, with 3 bases between. The CDR3 consists of 11 residues. DNA of the CDR3: TGTGCCAGCAGCTTACTGGAGACCCAGTACTTC. It encodes CASSLLETQYF.

V and J are TRBV27 and TRBJ2-1; D not certain. Germline CDR1 is MNHEY and CDR2 is SMNVEV (reference sequence). V lost 2 bases, J lost 10 bases, and 15 bases lay in between. The CDR3 runs to 14 residues. CDR3 residues: CASSLESLPPEQFF. The CDR3 DNA reads TGTGCCAGCAGTTTAGAGTCTCTCCCCCCAGAGCAGTTCTTC.

V usage is TRBV4-2 and J usage is TRBJ2-5, with a tentative D call TRBD2 (6 bases). The CDR3 runs 16 residues. The germline gives CDR1 LGHNA, CDR2 YNFKEQ. Trimming left V 1 base short and J 1 base short, with 13 bases between. This CDR3 is CASSQGDSLTQETQYF. The CDR3 DNA reads TGTGCCAGCAGCCAAGGGGACTCTCTCACCCAAGAGACCCAGTACTTC.

The chain has TRBV19 and TRBJ2-3; TRBD2 matches at 12 bases. The J segment lost 4 bases and the V segment lost 0 bases, leaving 14 bases of the junction unmatched. CDR1 LNHDA and CDR2 SQIVND come from the germline V gene (reference sequence). This CDR3 has 20 amino acids. The CDR3 region has the DNA TGTGCCAGTAGTATAGATCAGGCTAGCGGGAGGGCCGGGACCGCAGATACGCAGTATTTT. Protein: CASSIDQASGRAGTADTQYF.

V gene TRBV19 combines with J gene TRBJ2-1; 11 nucleotides line up with TRBD2. This CDR3 is built from 19 residues. Germline V lookup: CDR1 LNHDA, CDR2 SQIVND (reference sequence). V was clipped by 4 bases and J by 3 bases; unmatched bases: 14. Here the CDR3 reads CASSKLEYSGRVGYNEQFF. As DNA, the CDR3 is TGTGCCAGTAGTAAACTAGAGTATAGCGGGAGGGTAGGCTACAATGAGCAGTTCTTC.

The chain links TRBV11-1 to TRBJ1-1; D is unresolved. The CDR3 contains 15 residues. Trimming removed 1 base at V and 5 bases at J, with 14 bases between. Per germline, CDR1 SGHAT and CDR2 FQDESV (reference sequence). The CDR3 loop reads CASSLDMRSWTEAFF. CDR3 in DNA: TGTGCCAGCAGCTTAGATATGAGGAGTTGGACTGAAGCTTTCTTT. The complete variable domain, with remaining parts taken from reference TRBV11-1 and TRBJ1-1, reads EAEVAQSPRYKITEKSQAVAFWCDPISGHATLYWYRQILGQGPELLVQFQDESVVDDSQLPKDRFSAERLKGVDSTLKIQPAELGDSAMYLCASSLDMRSWTEAFFGQGTRLTVV.

The V call is TRBV5-5, the J call TRBJ2-2, with TRBD1 identical over 7 bases. Germline CDR1 reads SGHKS; CDR2 reads YYEKEE (reference sequence). Losses at the gene ends were 1 base for V and 4 bases for J; bases not matched to a gene: 7. CDR3 length: 16 amino acids. The CDR3 DNA reads TGTGCCAGCAGCTTGTTTTGGACAGGCATCACCGGGGAGCTGTTTTTT. This translates into CASSLFWTGITGELFF.

The rearrangement uses TRBV10-3 and TRBJ1-3; 9 positions match TRBD1. Germline V lookup: CDR1 ENHRY, CDR2 SYGVKD. After removal of 7 bases from V and 0 bases from J, the junction contained 7 bases not matched to a gene. CDR3 length: 16 amino acids. DNA of the CDR3: TGTGCCATCAAGGGGGACAGGGCTCTCTCTGGAAACACCATATATTTT. It is translated as CAIKGDRALSGNTIYF.

The chain combines TRBV30 with TRBJ2-7, with 7 nucleotides matching TRBD1. The CDR3 extends over 14 amino acids. Germline CDR1 and CDR2: GTSNPN and SVGIG (reference sequence). The V gene end was trimmed by 3 bases and the J gene end by 0 bases; junction bases not matched to a gene: 5. CDR3 DNA sequence: TGTGCCTGGAGGGCTGGACAGGTCTCCTACGAGCAGTACTTC. Protein sequence: CAWRAGQVSYEQYF.

This chain links TRBV5-1 with TRBJ2-7, with 8 positions matching TRBD2. Germline V gene data show CDR1 as SGHRS and CDR2 as YFSETQ. With 3 bases clipped from V and 3 bases from J, the junction kept 8 bases outside the gene matches. The CDR3 is 15 amino acids. CDR3 coding DNA: TGCGCCAGCAGCTCCCCGACTAGCGAGTACTACGAGCAGTACTTC. Its protein product is CASSSPTSEYYEQYF.

This chain uses TRBV10-2 with TRBJ2-3; 7 nucleotides match TRBD2. This CDR3 is 11 amino acids long. V dropped 4 bases and J dropped 11; count of bases not matched to a gene: 3. CDR1 WSHSY and CDR2 SAAADI come from the germline V gene. CDR3 DNA sequence: TGCGCCAGCAGTGGGGGGGGTGAGCAGTATTTT. It is translated as CASSGGGEQYF.

The chain joins TRBV2 to TRBJ1-5; no firm D call. Germline V gene sequence: CDR1 SNHLY, CDR2 FYNNEI. The germline V and J ends were trimmed by 7 bases and 0 bases, with 7 bases remaining between them. This CDR3 is 13 amino acids long. CDR3 sequence: CASNSYSNQPQHF. CDR3 sequence (DNA): TGTGCCAGCAACAGTTATAGCAATCAGCCCCAGCATTTT.

The chain uses TRBV5-6 and TRBJ2-7, with D maybe TRBD1 (6 bases). This CDR3 contains 15 residues. Trimming removed 1 base at V and 2 bases at J, with 13 bases between. Germline values: CDR1 SGHDT, CDR2 YYEEEE. In DNA, the CDR3 is TGTGCCAGCAGCTTGAGGGGGTCGGCAACCTACGAGCAGTACTTC. Residues: CASSLRGSATYEQYF. The variable domain in full, with the rest retrieved from reference TRBV5-6 and TRBJ2-7, is DAGVTQSPTHLIKTRGQQVTLRCSPKSGHDTVSWYQQALGQGPQFIFQYYEEEERQRGNFPDRFSGHQFPNYSSELNVNALLLGDSALYLCASSLRGSATYEQYFGPGTRLTVT.

This chain uses TRBV4-3 with TRBJ1-4; D is ambiguous. With 0 bases removed from V and 4 bases from J, the gap between germline ends came to 12 bases. The germline V gene has CDR1 LGHNA and CDR2 YSLEER. The CDR3 has 16 amino acids. DNA for the CDR3: TGCGCCAGCAGCCAAGATAATGCGGGAATTAATGAAAAACTGTTTTTT. This translates into CASSQDNAGINEKLFF.

V and J are TRBV2 and TRBJ2-1, with 11 positions matching TRBD2. This CDR3 has 12 residues. CDR1 and CDR2 (germline): SNHLY, FYNNEI. V lost 6 bases to trimming and J lost 12 bases; unmatched junction nucleotides: 4. The CDR3 spells CASRYTSGRQFF. CDR3 DNA sequence: TGTGCCAGCAGGTACACTAGCGGGAGGCAGTTCTTC.

The V and J genes are TRBV5-4 and TRBJ2-3, with 9 bases identical to TRBD2. The germline V gene has CDR1 SGHNT and CDR2 YYREEE (reference sequence). With V trimmed by 0 bases and J by 3 bases, 8 bases remained unmatched. There are 17 residues in the CDR3. CDR3 region: CASSLGRGGRVTDTQYF. For the CDR3, the DNA is TGTGCCAGCAGCTTGGGGCGGGGCGGGAGGGTTACAGATACGCAGTATTTT.

The gene calls are TRBV29-1 and TRBJ1-1; 11 bases match TRBD1. CDR3 length equals 16 residues. The ends lost 6 bases at V and 0 bases at J; junction bases unmatched: 9. Germline V lookup: CDR1 SQVTM, CDR2 ANQGSEA. The CDR3 protein is CSVSRTGGAMNTEAFF. CDR3 nucleotides: TGCAGCGTGAGTAGGACAGGGGGCGCGATGAACACTGAAGCTTTCTTT.

This chain joins TRBV29-1 and TRBJ1-2; the match to TRBD1 covers 8 bases. Trimming cost V 7 bases and J 8 bases; bases outside gene matches: 12. From germline, CDR1 is SQVTM and CDR2 ANQGSEA. This CDR3 has 13 amino acids. The CDR3 DNA is TGCAGCGCCGGACAGGGAGATTACGGCGGCTACACCTTC. Encoded protein: CSAGQGDYGGYTF.

The chain joins TRBV7-9 to TRBJ2-1; 7 bases agree with TRBD2. The length of the CDR3 is 17 residues. The V and J ends lost 5 bases and 0 bases, in that order; junction bases with no gene match: 10. From germline, CDR1 is SEHNR and CDR2 FQNEAQ (reference sequence). CDR3 sequence reads: CASSDHKRGSSYNEQFF. CDR3 nucleotides: TGTGCCAGCAGCGATCATAAGCGGGGTAGCTCCTACAATGAGCAGTTCTTC.

The V call is TRBV5-6, the J call TRBJ1-2; no clear D gene. Trimming shortened V by 0 bases and J by 1 base, and 7 bases separated the two germline ends. Looked up from germline, CDR1 is SGHDT and CDR2 is YYEEEE. This CDR3 is 14 amino acids long. CDR3 bases: TGTGCCAGCAGCTTGGGGCCCGTTAACTATGGCTACACCTTC. Translating it yields CASSLGPVNYGYTF.

V usage is TRBV13 and J usage is TRBJ2-2; 9 nucleotides line up with TRBD2. This CDR3 is built from 18 residues. J was trimmed by 0 bases and V by 1 base; bases with no gene match: 6. Germline V CDR1 and CDR2: PRHDT, FYEKMQ (reference sequence). CDR3 bases: TGTGCCAGCAGCTTAGTAGCGGGAGTACTTGCGAACACCGGGGAGCTGTTTTTT. This gives the protein CASSLVAGVLANTGELFF.

The chain carries TRBV7-6 and TRBJ2-1, with a possible D match to TRBD1 (9 bases). Between the trimmed V and J ends, which lost 3 bases and 5 bases, there was a span of 23 bases. The CDR3 is made up of 18 amino acids. The germline gives CDR1 SGHVS, CDR2 FNYEAQ. The CDR3 reads CASSLAHDSGTGNNEQFF. CDR3 in DNA: TGTGCCAGCAGCTTGGCCCACGATAGCGGGACAGGGAACAATGAGCAGTTCTTC.

J is TRBJ2-7 and V is TRBV7-9; possible D gene TRBD2, 6 bases. The germline V gene has CDR1 SEHNR and CDR2 FQNEAQ (reference sequence). V was cut by 3 bases and J by 2 bases, with 11 bases left in between. The CDR3 sequence is 14 residues long. The CDR3 sequence: CASSFPGSPYEQYF. The CDR3 DNA sequence: TGTGCCAGCAGCTTTCCCGGGAGCCCCTACGAGCAGTACTTC.

The chain has TRBV5-4 and TRBJ2-7, with D unresolved. Trimming took 3 bases from V and 4 from J, leaving 14 bases between them. This CDR3 is built from 14 residues. Per germline, CDR1 SGHNT and CDR2 YYREEE (reference sequence). The CDR3 sequence is CASSSRFSSYEQYF. DNA of the CDR3: TGTGCCAGCAGCTCCCGCTTTAGCTCTTACGAGCAGTACTTC.

The gene calls are TRBV4-2 and TRBJ1-2; 11 bases map to TRBD1. J was trimmed by 6 bases and V by 1 base; bases with no gene match: 7. This CDR3 is 16 amino acids long. The germline V gene has CDR1 LGHNA and CDR2 YNFKEQ. The CDR3 nucleotides are TGTGCCAGCAGCCAAGGCGGACAGGGGGCGCATAATGGCTACACCTTC. It specifies CASSQGGQGAHNGYTF.

This CDR3 reads CASSQVGGSMEADTQYF. The CDR3 bases are TGTGCCAGCAGCCAAGTTGGCGGGAGTATGGAGGCAGATACGCAGTATTTT. The chain joins TRBV14 to TRBJ2-3; 7 bases align to TRBD2. Germline V gene lookup returns CDR1 SGHDN and CDR2 FVKESK. J was trimmed by 4 bases and V by 1 base; bases with no gene match: 11. The CDR3 is made up of 17 amino acids.

The V and J genes are TRBV28 and TRBJ1-1; D may be TRBD1 (6 bases). V lost 5 bases and J 2 bases, leaving 12 bases between the germline ends. The CDR3 has 14 amino acids. In germline, CDR1 is MDHEN, CDR2 SYDVKM. The CDR3 sequence is CASSLGTFNTEAFF. DNA of the CDR3: TGTGCCAGCAGTCTCGGGACATTTAACACTGAAGCTTTCTTT.

The chain links TRBV15 to TRBJ1-5; weak D call: TRBD1 (5 bases). V was shortened by 5 bases and J by 0 bases, with 14 bases between the two germline ends. The CDR3 has 16 residues. Germline V gives CDR1 LNHNV, CDR2 YYDKDF (reference sequence). As DNA, the CDR3 is TGTGCCACCAGCGGAGGGACTGCTGATAGCAATCAGCCCCAGCATTTT. Translation gives CATSGGTADSNQPQHF.